What follows describes a single T cell receptor (beta chain). The record originates from a study of cytomegalovirus exposure and HLA in healthy donors. The germline V gene has CDR1 LGHNA and CDR2 YNFKEQ. V lost 0 bases and J 4 bases, leaving 7 bases between the germline ends. This CDR3 has 15 amino acids. PCR used 60 Vbeta primers and 13 Jbeta primers. The assay was immunoSEQ multiplex PCR, and TCRdb's table has in-frame clones only and misses some. This table holds tens of thousands of clones, approximately 52% found once. Source material: PBMCs. This rearrangement joins TRBV4-2 to TRBJ1-6; no definite D call. This TCR derives from a human donor in good health. CDR3 DNA: TGTGCCAGCAGCCAAGATATAACATATAATTCACCCCTCCACTTT. Its translation: CASSQDITYNSPLHF.